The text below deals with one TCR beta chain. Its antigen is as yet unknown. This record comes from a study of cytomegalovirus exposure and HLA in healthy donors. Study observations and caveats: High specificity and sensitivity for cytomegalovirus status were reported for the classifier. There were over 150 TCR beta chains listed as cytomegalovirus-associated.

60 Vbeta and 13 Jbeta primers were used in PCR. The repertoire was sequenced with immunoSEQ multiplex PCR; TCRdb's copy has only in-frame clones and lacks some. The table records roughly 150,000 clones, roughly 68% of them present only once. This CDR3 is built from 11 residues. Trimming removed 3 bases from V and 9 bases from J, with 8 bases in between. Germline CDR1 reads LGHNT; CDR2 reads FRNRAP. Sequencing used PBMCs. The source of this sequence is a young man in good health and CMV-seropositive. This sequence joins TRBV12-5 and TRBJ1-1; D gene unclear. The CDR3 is CASGFIGKAFF. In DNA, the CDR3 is TGTGCTAGTGGTTTCATCGGTAAAGCTTTCTTT.